The 6 T cell receptor beta chains in this list originate from one sample, sequenced in a study of cytomegalovirus exposure and HLA in healthy donors. 13 Jbeta primers and 60 Vbeta primers were used for the PCR. TCRdb's copy holds only in-frame clones and misses some; the assay was immunoSEQ multiplex PCR. The sample records over 150,000 clones, more than 65% being singletons. Sequenced input: PBMCs. These TCRs come from a woman aged 45 to 65 in good health and CMV-seronegative.

Only one count was recorded for this clone. The chain carries TRBV10-3 and TRBJ1-1, with 8 bases that match TRBD1. The germline V gene has CDR1 ENHRY and CDR2 SYGVKD. The trim removed 10 bases at V and 3 bases at J, leaving 10 bases unmatched. The CDR3 length is 14 residues. The CDR3 DNA is TGTGCCACCCGGACAGGGCCCCTTGACACTGAAGCTTTCTTT. Its protein product is CATRTGPLDTEAFF.

This clone was counted many times. The J gene is TRBJ1-3, the V gene TRBV5-5; D is unresolved. V shed 2 bases and J shed 5 bases, with 11 bases lying between them. CDR1 and CDR2 from the germline V gene are SGHKS and YYEKEE (reference sequence). This CDR3 is 14 amino acids long. The CDR3 DNA sequence: TGTGCCAGCAGCTTCGGGTGGATGCGAAACACCATATATTTT. Encoded protein: CASSFGWMRNTIYF.

V usage is TRBV11-2 and J usage is TRBJ2-7; the D gene is possibly TRBD2 (5 bases). CDR3 size: 18 residues. V was pared by 1 base and J by 3 bases, with 22 bases between. Germline CDR1 and CDR2: SGHAT and FQNNGV. The CDR3 is CASSLGASWSTPDYEQYF. The CDR3 DNA reads TGTGCCAGCAGCTTAGGGGCTAGCTGGAGTACCCCCGACTACGAGCAGTACTTC.

V usage is TRBV5-4 and J usage is TRBJ2-5, with unresolved D. Matching the DNA end better, TRBJ2-7 makes the J call doubtful. The CDR3 is 13 amino acids. Germline V gene lookup returns CDR1 SGHNT and CDR2 YYREEE (reference sequence). CDR3 loop: CASSFRGAHEQYF. The DNA for the CDR3 is TGTGCCAGCAGCTTTCGCGGCGCCCACGAGCAGTACTTC.

This chain connects TRBV6-1 to TRBJ2-5; D is possibly TRBD1 (5 bases). The ends were cut back, 4 bases at V and 2 bases at J, with 17 bases in the middle. CDR3 length: 16 residues. Germline loops: CDR1 MNHNS, CDR2 SASEGT. CDR3 nucleotide sequence: TGTGCCAGCAGTGGGGTTGCAGGGCTGGAGCAAGAGACCCAGTACTTC. Encoded protein: CASSGVAGLEQETQYF.

Concerning this clone itself: Germline is not matched at one junction end, which may reflect a read error. The V gene is TRBV6-1, the J gene TRBJ2-3; 11 positions agree with TRBD2. The length of the CDR3 is 15 residues. Looked up from germline, CDR1 is MNHNS and CDR2 is SASEGT. The CDR3 DNA is TGTGCCAGCACCCCTAGCGGGGGGTACACAGATGCGCAGTATTTT. Amino acid sequence: CASTPSGGYTDAQYF.